The 7 T cell receptor beta chains in this list originate from one sample, sequenced in a study of OX40 agonist ivuxolimab in advanced cancers. Clones were read by immunoSEQ multiplex PCR, and TCRdb kept only the in-frame ones, dropping some. The sample shows over 55,000 clones, over 80% of them seen only once. The sample in question was CD4+ or CD8+ T cells sorted from blood, obtained in a trial of the OX40 agonist ivuxolimab. These receptors originate from an adult with an advanced solid tumor such as melanoma, head and neck, liver or kidney cancer.

The chain couples TRBV4-2 to TRBJ2-1, with D possibly matching TRBD1 (6 bases). Trimming removed 0 bases from V and 4 bases from J, with 10 bases in between. Germline CDR1 LGHNA, CDR2 YNFKEQ. The CDR3 runs to 15 residues. CDR3 loop: CASSQEEQGYNEQFF. CDR3 DNA: TGTGCCAGCAGCCAAGAGGAACAGGGTTACAATGAGCAGTTCTTC.

J is TRBJ2-3 and V is TRBV6-5; possible D gene TRBD2, 5 bases. Germline CDR1 reads MNHEY; CDR2 reads SVGAGI. This CDR3 is 12 amino acids long. The V and J ends lost 8 bases and 2 bases respectively, with 8 bases between them. Written as DNA, the CDR3 is TGTGCCAGCGGACTCTTCACAGATACGCAGTATTTT. Protein sequence: CASGLFTDTQYF.

The chain joins TRBV28 to TRBJ2-7; 14 bases align to TRBD2. Germline V gene sequence: CDR1 MDHEN, CDR2 SYDVKM. The CDR3 has 17 amino acids. J lost 4 bases, V lost 5 bases, and 10 bases had no gene match. The CDR3: CASSQGTSGSRFYEQYF. For the CDR3, the DNA is TGTGCCAGCAGTCAAGGGACTAGCGGGAGCCGGTTTTACGAGCAGTACTTC.

This rearrangement joins TRBV2 to TRBJ2-1; unclear D gene. Germline V lookup: CDR1 SNHLY, CDR2 FYNNEI. Trimming removed 4 bases at V and 3 bases at J, with 10 bases between. The CDR3 totals 14 residues. CDR3 nucleotides: TGTGCCAGCAGTGGAATAATAAACTACAATGAGCAGTTCTTC. Amino acids: CASSGIINYNEQFF.

This chain uses TRBV6-5 with TRBJ1-6; D uncertain. The CDR3 covers 15 residues. Between the trimmed V and J ends, which lost 6 bases and 5 bases, there was a span of 14 bases. Germline V CDR1 and CDR2: MNHEY, SVGAGI. The CDR3 bases are TGTGCCAGCAGAATCTTACTAGAAGATAATTCACCCCTCCACTTT. Translating it yields CASRILLEDNSPLHF.

V usage is TRBV5-6 and J usage is TRBJ1-4; D is uncertain. Germline V gives CDR1 SGHDT, CDR2 YYEEEE. CDR3 length equals 16 residues. V lost 1 base and J 2 bases, leaving 12 bases between the germline ends. CDR3 DNA sequence: TGTGCCAGCAGCTTGACACCCCGGACGACTAATGAAAAACTGTTTTTT. This codes for CASSLTPRTTNEKLFF.

The chain couples TRBV4-3 to TRBJ2-5; possible D gene TRBD2, 5 bases. Germline CDR1 LGHNA, CDR2 YSLEER. The CDR3 is 15 amino acids. Trimming removed 2 bases at V and 2 bases at J, with 12 bases between. The CDR3 DNA follows: TGCGCCAGCAGCCAATCCTGGACGGGACAAGAGACCCAGTACTTC. It yields the protein CASSQSWTGQETQYF.